This T cell receptor (beta chain) was captured in a study of shared clonotypes between healthy human individuals. The material for each subset, its genomic DNA, was split evenly across several immunoSEQ plates. Produced via immunoSEQ multiplex PCR; TCRdb's table is partial and in-frame only. Here the sample spans approximately 2.1 million clones, roughly 93% being singletons. Germline V gene sequence: CDR1 ENHRY, CDR2 SYGVKD. The V segment lost 8 bases and the J segment 2 bases; nucleotides outside the gene matches: 6. This CDR3 spans 14 amino acids. Each sample came from a Caucasian adult donor living in Nashville, Tennessee.

The material sequenced was naive CD4+ T cells from PBMCs. Subset in this sample: CD45RA+ positively selected. The TCR sequence derives from a man aged 18 to 29 in good health. Some clones in this sample may be carry-over from other donors' samples. The rearrangement joins TRBV10-3 to TRBJ1-2, with 9 positions matching TRBD1. CDR3 bases: TGTGCCATCGGGAGACAGGGGGGGAACTATGGCTACACCTTC. It yields the protein CAIGRQGGNYGYTF.